One and the same sample provided the 23 T cell receptor beta chains below, sequenced in a study of shared clonotypes between healthy human individuals. Libraries were prepared by immunoSEQ multiplex PCR; TCRdb keeps only in-frame clonotypes and omits some of them. The data show millions of clones, with 85% to 95% seen just once and 0.1% to 0.15% held by the top ten. Input material: naive CD4+ T cells sorted from blood. Documented subset: CD45RA+ positively selected. These receptor sequences come from a man in his late teens or twenties in good health.

The chain combines TRBV30 with TRBJ2-7; D not certain. The CDR3 loop spans 12 amino acids. Germline loops: CDR1 GTSNPN, CDR2 SVGIG (reference sequence). V lost 3 bases to trimming and J lost 6 bases, with 12 bases between them. CDR3 amino acids: CAWSLRWGEQYF. The CDR3 nucleotides are TGTGCCTGGAGCCTGAGGTGGGGCGAGCAGTACTTC. Drawing the rest from reference TRBV30 and TRBJ2-7, the complete variable domain is SQTIHQWPATLVQPVGSPLSLECTVEGTSNPNLYWYRQAAGRGLQLLFYSVGIGQISSEVPQNLSASRPQDRQFILSSKKLLLSDSGFYLCAWSLRWGEQYFGPGTRLTVT.

The chain carries TRBV15 and TRBJ1-5; 10 bases line up with TRBD1. The germline V gene has CDR1 LNHNV and CDR2 YYDKDF (reference sequence). The CDR3 runs 18 residues. Trimming at V came to 2 bases and at J to 0 bases, leaving 7 bases not matched to a gene. The CDR3 loop is CATSRPRQGASSNQPQHF. The CDR3 region has the DNA TGTGCCACCAGCAGACCCAGACAGGGGGCTTCTAGCAATCAGCCCCAGCATTTT.

The chain links TRBV5-1 to TRBJ1-1, with 7 positions matching TRBD1. The trim removed 0 bases at V and 8 bases at J, leaving 13 bases unmatched. CDR1 and CDR2 from the germline V gene are SGHRS and YFSETQ. The CDR3 runs to 16 residues. CDR3 DNA sequence: TGCGCCAGCAGCTTGGCATTCGACAGGGTTCCTCCCGAAGCTTTCTTT. Translated, it gives CASSLAFDRVPPEAFF.

This chain joins TRBV6-4 and TRBJ2-2; 8 bases agree with TRBD2. Germline V gives CDR1 MRHNA, CDR2 SNTAGT. There are 15 residues in the CDR3. V gave up 6 bases and J gave up 2 bases; unmatched junction bases: 5. CDR3 amino acids: CASRRTSGNTGELFF. The CDR3 DNA reads TGTGCCAGCAGGCGCACTAGCGGAAACACCGGGGAGCTGTTTTTT.

This clone was picked up one time. The chain carries TRBV27 and TRBJ1-1, with D perhaps TRBD1 (5 bases). This CDR3 is 13 amino acids long. Trimming took off 6 bases at V and 7 bases at J, with 15 bases between the two ends. The germline CDR1 and CDR2 sequences are MNHEY and SMNVEV (reference sequence). CDR3 nucleotide sequence: TGTGCCAGCAGCCCCACAGGCTCCAGTGAAGCTTTCTTT. Translating gives CASSPTGSSEAFF.

This clone has just one count. The CDR3 spells CASSLWDRVNTEAFF. CDR3 in DNA: TGTGCCAGCAGCTTGTGGGACAGGGTGAACACTGAAGCTTTCTTT. V gene TRBV5-6 combines with J gene TRBJ1-1; TRBD1 aligns across 9 bases. The germline V gene has CDR1 SGHDT and CDR2 YYEEEE. The CDR3 loop spans 15 amino acids. The V segment lost 1 base and the J segment 0 bases; nucleotides outside the gene matches: 1.

The chain carries TRBV7-2 and TRBJ2-7, with D tentatively TRBD1 (6 bases). The CDR3 loop spans 12 amino acids. Germline values: CDR1 SGHTA, CDR2 FQGNSA. Trimming shortened V by 5 bases and J by 3 bases, and 8 bases separated the two germline ends. CDR3 residues: CASSVTGYEQYF. CDR3 sequence (DNA): TGTGCCAGCAGCGTGACAGGCTACGAGCAGTACTTC.

The rearrangement links TRBV7-2 to TRBJ2-7; no clear D. With 1 base removed from V and 4 bases from J, the gap between germline ends came to 11 bases. The CDR3 is 14 amino acids. CDR1 is SGHTA, CDR2 FQGNSA, per germline. CDR3 DNA: TGTGCCAGCAGCTTAGGGTTTTTCTCTTACGAGCAGTACTTC. This gives the protein CASSLGFFSYEQYF.

The genes are TRBV5-4 and TRBJ2-3; TRBD2 aligns across 7 bases. The CDR3 is made up of 15 amino acids. CDR1 SGHNT and CDR2 YYREEE come from the germline V gene (reference sequence). With V trimmed by 4 bases and J by 1 base, 6 bases remained unmatched. This CDR3 is CASSLSGVGTDTQYF. The CDR3 DNA follows: TGTGCCAGCAGCCTAAGCGGGGTCGGCACAGATACGCAGTATTTT.

This rearrangement joins TRBV6-1 to TRBJ2-7, with D maybe TRBD1 (5 bases). The length of the CDR3 is 15 residues. The V gene lost 6 bases and the J gene lost 2 bases, with 17 bases spanning the gap. From germline, CDR1 is MNHNS and CDR2 SASEGT. In DNA, the CDR3 is TGTGCCAGCAGAACTGGGGCAGCTGGGGCCTACGAGCAGTACTTC. Translation: CASRTGAAGAYEQYF.

The gene calls are TRBV11-2 and TRBJ2-1, with 8 bases lining up with TRBD2. The CDR3 has 16 amino acids. With 5 bases clipped from V and 4 bases from J, the junction kept 10 bases outside the gene matches. CDR1 and CDR2 (germline): SGHAT, FQNNGV. The CDR3 sequence: CASSIGAGGWYNEQFF. As DNA, the CDR3 is TGTGCCAGCAGCATCGGGGCGGGAGGCTGGTACAATGAGCAGTTCTTC.

The CDR3 spells CASSTRTSGSNSYNEQFF. The DNA of the CDR3 is TGTGCCAGCAGCACTCGGACTAGCGGGTCAAACTCCTACAATGAGCAGTTCTTC. The chain joins TRBV7-8 to TRBJ2-1; 11 bases match TRBD2. CDR1 and CDR2 from the germline V gene are SGHVS and FQNEAQ. The junction had 9 bases not matched to a gene; V was cut back by 5 bases and J by 0 bases. The CDR3 loop spans 18 amino acids.

CDR3: CASSLTSGGASETQYF. In nucleotides, the CDR3 is TGTGCCAGCAGCTTAACTAGCGGGGGGGCCTCGGAGACCCAGTACTTC. V usage is TRBV7-2 and J usage is TRBJ2-5; 13 positions match TRBD2. CDR1 is SGHTA and CDR2 is FQGNSA in the germline V gene. Germline trimming cut 2 bases from V and 5 bases from J; bases unmatched to any gene: 5. This CDR3 contains 16 residues. The full variable domain, its missing parts supplied by reference TRBV7-2 and TRBJ2-5, is GAGVSQSPSNKVTEKGKDVELRCDPISGHTALYWYRQSLGQGLEFLIYFQGNSAPDKSGLPSDRFSAERTGGSVSTLTIQRTQQEDSAVYLCASSLTSGGASETQYFGPGTRLLVL.

The chain has TRBV18 and TRBJ2-7, with 11 bases aligning to TRBD2. Germline CDR1 is KGHSH and CDR2 is LQKENI. V was pared by 6 bases and J by 2 bases, with 6 bases of the junction left unmatched. This CDR3 contains 15 residues. DNA of the CDR3: TGTGCCAGCTCGTCGGGGACTAGCGGAACCTACGAGCAGTACTTC. This gives the protein CASSSGTSGTYEQYF. The complete variable domain, with remaining parts taken from reference TRBV18 and TRBJ2-7, reads NAGVMQNPRHLVRRRGQEARLRCSPMKGHSHVYWYRQLPEEGLKFMVYLQKENIIDESGMPKERFSAEFPKEGPSILRIQQVVRGDSAAYFCASSSGTSGTYEQYFGPGTRLTVT.

The rearrangement joins TRBV5-1 to TRBJ2-2; possible D gene TRBD1, 5 bases. CDR1 is SGHRS and CDR2 is YFSETQ in the germline V gene. V was cut by 4 bases and J by 1 base, with 8 bases left in between. This CDR3 contains 14 residues. The CDR3 sequence is CASSIQGNTGELFF. The CDR3 region has the DNA TGCGCCAGCAGCATCCAGGGGAACACCGGGGAGCTGTTTTTT.

This chain uses TRBV9 with TRBJ2-1, with TRBD1 matching over 10 bases. CDR1 and CDR2 (germline): SGDLS, YYNGEE. V trimming: 3 bases; J trimming: 6 bases; junction bases outside the gene matches: 12. The CDR3 has 17 amino acids. CDR3 region: CASSAPGTWTGGNEQFF. In DNA form, the CDR3 reads TGTGCCAGCAGCGCCCCGGGTACCTGGACAGGGGGCAATGAGCAGTTCTTC.

A remark on this clone: Other DNA variants within this sample encode the same CDR3. The genes are TRBV10-3 and TRBJ1-2, with D possibly TRBD1 on 6 matching bases. From germline, CDR1 is ENHRY and CDR2 SYGVKD. CDR3 length equals 13 residues. V was trimmed by 0 bases and J by 5 bases, leaving 7 bases between them. Here the CDR3 reads CAISESQGYGYTF. The CDR3 DNA sequence: TGTGCCATCAGTGAGTCACAGGGTTATGGCTACACCTTC.

The chain employs TRBV28 and TRBJ2-7; D ambiguous. The CDR3 contains 12 residues. V was cut by 5 bases and J by 3 bases, with 8 bases left in between. The V gene's germline CDR1 is MDHEN and CDR2 SYDVKM. CDR3 sequence reads: CASSEEGYEQYF. The CDR3 region has the DNA TGTGCCAGCAGTGAGGAAGGCTACGAGCAGTACTTC.

The CDR3 DNA sequence: TGCAGCGTAGAGGGACTCGGACGGGGAGAGCAGTACTTC. Translating it yields CSVEGLGRGEQYF. The rearrangement joins TRBV29-1 to TRBJ2-7, with D perhaps matching TRBD2 (6 bases). Trimming stripped 6 bases from V and 7 bases from J, with 19 bases between. The CDR3 totals 13 residues. Per the germline V gene, CDR1 is SQVTM and CDR2 is ANQGSEA.

The chain employs TRBV4-1 and TRBJ1-2; a weak D match, TRBD1 (5 bases). Germline V gene data show CDR1 as MGHRA and CDR2 as YSYEKL. V lost 0 bases and J lost 4, with 12 bases in between. This CDR3 is 15 amino acids long. As DNA, the CDR3 is TGCGCCAGCAGCCAAGAGACAGCGGTTAGCTATGGCTACACCTTC. Translation: CASSQETAVSYGYTF.

The V gene is TRBV2, the J gene TRBJ1-1; unclear D gene. Trimming took 7 bases from V and 0 from J, leaving 12 bases between them. Germline V gene lookup returns CDR1 SNHLY and CDR2 FYNNEI. The CDR3 has 14 residues. The CDR3 reads CASNSENMNTEAFF. The CDR3 DNA follows: TGTGCCAGCAATTCGGAGAATATGAACACTGAAGCTTTCTTT.

V gene TRBV10-3 combines with J gene TRBJ2-5; TRBD2 matches 7 bases. This CDR3 contains 15 residues. The junction had 7 bases not matched to a gene; V was cut back by 2 bases and J by 4 bases. Germline assignment: CDR1 ENHRY and CDR2 SYGVKD. The CDR3 nucleotides read TGTGCCATCAGTGAGAGAGGGACTACGATAGAGACCCAGTACTTC. As protein: CAISERGTTIETQYF.

This sequence joins TRBV21-1 and TRBJ2-1. TRBV21-1 is labeled a pseudogene. The CDR3 is 11 amino acids. The CDR3 reads CASSSHNEQFF. The DNA of the CDR3 is TGTGCCAGCAGCTCCCACAATGAGCAGTTCTTC.